Below are 30 T cell receptor beta chains sequenced from a single sample in a study of PD-1 blockade in mismatch repair-deficient tumors. The table came from immunoSEQ multiplex PCR; TCRdb's copy has only in-frame clones and leaves some out. The sample records around 100,000 clones, about three quarters being singletons. The source was peripheral blood, collected roughly 13 months after starting pembrolizumab. These receptors were collected from an adult with mismatch repair-deficient cancer.

The chain couples TRBV19 to TRBJ2-5; the match to TRBD2 covers 13 bases. CDR1 and CDR2 from the germline V gene are LNHDA and SQIVND (reference sequence). Trimming cost V 4 bases and J 5 bases; bases outside gene matches: 7. This CDR3 spans 16 amino acids. DNA of the CDR3: TGTGCCAGTAGTAGCGGGACTAGCGGGACCGGGGAGACCCAGTACTTC. It yields the protein CASSSGTSGTGETQYF.

J is TRBJ1-4 and V is TRBV6-6, with TRBD1 identical over 9 bases. The germline V gene has CDR1 MNHNY and CDR2 SVGAGI (reference sequence). This CDR3 spans 14 amino acids. V was pared by 7 bases and J by 7 bases, with 7 bases of the junction left unmatched. The CDR3 DNA follows: TGTGCCAGCATCGGACAGGGGAAGGTTGAAAAACTGTTTTTT. This encodes CASIGQGKVEKLFF.

The chain employs TRBV30 and TRBJ1-4; TRBD1 matches at 7 bases. The junction had 4 bases not matched to a gene; V was cut back by 2 bases and J by 4 bases. The CDR3 totals 14 residues. From germline, CDR1 is GTSNPN and CDR2 SVGIG (reference sequence). The CDR3 protein is CAWSQGQYNEKLFF. The CDR3 nucleotides are TGTGCCTGGAGTCAGGGACAGTATAATGAAAAACTGTTTTTT.

This chain joins TRBV5-5 and TRBJ2-5; D not certain. Trimming pared 6 bases from V and 5 bases from J, leaving 2 bases between. CDR1 is SGHKS and CDR2 is YYEKEE in the germline V gene (reference sequence). The CDR3 loop spans 9 amino acids. The CDR3 loop reads CASKETQYF. In DNA form, the CDR3 reads TGTGCCAGCAAGGAGACCCAGTACTTC.

V and J are TRBV10-2 and TRBJ2-7; 9 nucleotides match TRBD1. The CDR3 sequence is 14 residues long. The germline gives CDR1 WSHSY, CDR2 SAAADI. After removal of 9 bases from V and 5 bases from J, the junction contained 11 bases not matched to a gene. In DNA, the CDR3 is TGCGCCAGTATGGACCGGGACAGGGACCACGAGCAGTACTTC. Its protein is CASMDRDRDHEQYF.

The rearrangement uses TRBV6-6 and TRBJ1-1; D is ambiguous. Deletions cut 6 bases from V and 1 base from J, with 9 bases between. Germline V gene sequence: CDR1 MNHNY, CDR2 SVGAGI (reference sequence). CDR3 size: 13 residues. The CDR3 loop reads CASRRAGNTEAFF. CDR3 in DNA: TGTGCCAGCAGGAGGGCGGGGAACACTGAAGCTTTCTTT.

A word on this clone: Sequence at one end of the junction differs from germline and may be a read error. J is TRBJ2-1 and V is TRBV7-7; 11 nucleotides agree with TRBD2. CDR1 and CDR2 (germline): SSHAT, FNYEAQ (reference sequence). The CDR3 extends over 15 amino acids. CDR3 loop: CASSVAGGPYNEQFF. The CDR3 DNA reads TGTGCTAGCAGCGTAGCGGGAGGGCCCTACAATGAGCAGTTCTTC.

CDR3 sequence: CASSESFGGRAYEQYF. As DNA, the CDR3 is TGCGCCAGCAGTGAGTCGTTCGGCGGGAGGGCCTACGAGCAGTACTTC. The gene calls are TRBV10-2 and TRBJ2-7; 9 nucleotides agree with TRBD2. The J segment lost 2 bases and the V segment lost 0 bases, leaving 5 bases of the junction unmatched. Germline V gene lookup returns CDR1 WSHSY and CDR2 SAAADI. This CDR3 has 16 amino acids.

This sequence joins TRBV5-1 and TRBJ2-5; the D gene is possibly TRBD1 (5 bases). Trimming took 7 bases from V and 2 from J, leaving 15 bases between them. Germline loops: CDR1 SGHRS, CDR2 YFSETQ. The CDR3 is made up of 14 amino acids. CDR3 loop: CASRRGGQQETQYF. Written as DNA, the CDR3 is TGCGCCAGCCGCCGCGGCGGACAACAAGAGACCCAGTACTTC.

This clone was counted only a few times. This sequence joins TRBV20-1 and TRBJ1-2; no firm D call. The CDR3 runs to 11 residues. Trimming took off 6 bases at V and 4 bases at J, with 9 bases between the two ends. Germline loops: CDR1 DFQATT, CDR2 SNEGSKA (reference sequence). This CDR3 reads CSAFGSYGYTF. DNA of the CDR3: TGCAGTGCCTTCGGGTCCTATGGCTACACCTTC.

The CDR3 DNA reads TGCAGTGCAACGAAAAACTCGGTGCAGTTCTTC. It is translated as CSATKNSVQFF. The chain combines TRBV20-1 with TRBJ2-1, with unresolved D. The CDR3 sequence is 11 residues long. V dropped 6 bases and J dropped 12 bases, with 15 bases sitting between them. Germline V CDR1 and CDR2: DFQATT, SNEGSKA (reference sequence).

This chain connects TRBV9 to TRBJ2-4; tentative D call: TRBD2 (6 bases). Germline V CDR1 and CDR2: SGDLS, YYNGEE. V was cut by 2 bases and J by 3 bases, with 12 bases left in between. This CDR3 spans 15 amino acids. The CDR3 DNA reads TGTGCCAGCAGCGTTTATGAGGGAGGCAAAAACATTCAGTACTTC. It codes for CASSVYEGGKNIQYF.

The chain combines TRBV29-1 with TRBJ1-2, with D perhaps TRBD1 (5 bases). Trimming took off 1 base at V and 2 bases at J, with 5 bases between the two ends. This CDR3 has 12 amino acids. Looked up from germline, CDR1 is SQVTM and CDR2 is ANQGSEA. CDR3 sequence: CSVEGQNYGYTF. DNA of the CDR3: TGCAGCGTTGAAGGACAGAACTATGGCTACACCTTC. The full variable domain, its missing parts supplied by reference TRBV29-1 and TRBJ1-2, is SAVISQKPSRDICQRGTSLTIQCQVDSQVTMMFWYRQQPGQSLTLIATANQGSEATYESGFVIDKFPISRPNLTFSTLTVSNMSPEDSSIYLCSVEGQNYGYTFGSGTRLTVV.

CDR3: CASSLARGGEGYEQYF. For the CDR3, the DNA is TGTGCCAGCAGCTTAGCGCGGGGGGGTGAAGGCTACGAGCAGTACTTC. The chain carries TRBV7-9 and TRBJ2-7; 9 bases align to TRBD2. Trimming took 0 bases from V and 3 from J; bases not matched to a gene: 6. This CDR3 contains 16 residues. Germline V CDR1 and CDR2: SEHNR, FQNEAQ (reference sequence).

This sequence joins TRBV5-1 and TRBJ2-3; D is ambiguous. V lost 2 bases to trimming and J lost 0 bases, with 7 bases between them. The germline gives CDR1 SGHRS, CDR2 YFSETQ. This CDR3 contains 14 residues. CDR3 nucleotide sequence: TGCGCCAGCAGCTTAAGTCAGAGCACAGATACGCAGTATTTT. Its protein is CASSLSQSTDTQYF.

This sequence joins TRBV30 and TRBJ2-2; 8 bases are shared with TRBD2. Germline V lookup: CDR1 GTSNPN, CDR2 SVGIG (reference sequence). V was pared by 2 bases and J by 2 bases, with 4 bases of the junction left unmatched. This CDR3 contains 15 residues. CDR3 amino acids: CAWSHAGGNTGELFF. The CDR3 DNA is TGTGCCTGGAGTCATGCGGGAGGAAACACCGGGGAGCTGTTTTTT. The complete variable domain, with remaining parts taken from reference TRBV30 and TRBJ2-2, reads SQTIHQWPATLVQPVGSPLSLECTVEGTSNPNLYWYRQAAGRGLQLLFYSVGIGQISSEVPQNLSASRPQDRQFILSSKKLLLSDSGFYLCAWSHAGGNTGELFFGEGSRLTVL.

The chain employs TRBV5-1 and TRBJ2-7; perhaps TRBD1 as D (6 bases). Germline V lookup: CDR1 SGHRS, CDR2 YFSETQ. The ends were cut back, 0 bases at V and 1 base at J, with 14 bases in the middle. The CDR3 length is 16 residues. The CDR3, as DNA: TGCGCCAGCAGCTTGGGGACCGGGACACTTTCCTACGAGCAGTACTTC. Encoded protein: CASSLGTGTLSYEQYF.

The rearrangement uses TRBV5-8 and TRBJ1-5; TRBD1 is a possible D gene (5 bases). Trimming took 4 bases from V and 2 from J, leaving 13 bases between them. This CDR3 has 15 amino acids. Germline V gene data show CDR1 as SGHTS and CDR2 as YDEGEE. Here the CDR3 reads CASSIGTHGNQPQHF. CDR3 nucleotide sequence: TGTGCCAGCAGCATTGGGACTCATGGCAATCAGCCCCAGCATTTT. The full variable domain, rest sourced from reference TRBV5-8 and TRBJ1-5, is EAGVTQSPTHLIKTRGQQATLRCSPISGHTSVYWYQQALGLGLQFLLWYDEGEERNRGNFPPRFSGRQFPNYSSELNVNALELEDSALYLCASSIGTHGNQPQHFGDGTRLSIL.

The V call is TRBV19, the J call TRBJ2-1; possibly TRBD2 for D (5 bases). V gave up 2 bases and J gave up 7 bases, with 15 bases separating them. Germline lookup yields CDR1 LNHDA and CDR2 SQIVND (reference sequence). This CDR3 spans 15 amino acids. CDR3 DNA sequence: TGTGCCAGTAGTATATCTAGCCACCAAGTAAATGAGCAGTTCTTC. Its translation is CASSISSHQVNEQFF.

The genes are TRBV4-2 and TRBJ2-7, with a tentative D call TRBD2 (7 bases). This CDR3 contains 16 residues. Germline CDR1 LGHNA, CDR2 YNFKEQ. V was cut by 1 base and J by 3 bases, with 16 bases left in between. In DNA, the CDR3 is TGTGCCAGCAGCCAAGGCCGAGGGGGGAGGGACTACGAGCAGTACTTC. Protein product: CASSQGRGGRDYEQYF.

The chain uses TRBV6-1 and TRBJ2-7; D possibly corresponds to TRBD1 (5 bases). This CDR3 is 13 amino acids long. Trimming left V 5 bases short and J 9 bases short, with 17 bases between. Per the germline V gene, CDR1 is MNHNS and CDR2 is SASEGT. The CDR3, as DNA: TGTGCCAGCAGTCAAGATGTAGGAACAGGGCAGTACTTC. It is translated as CASSQDVGTGQYF.

V and J are TRBV6-1 and TRBJ1-3; D not resolved. The CDR3 has 16 amino acids. The V end lost 1 base, the J end lost 0 bases, and 10 bases lay between the germline ends. Per the germline V gene, CDR1 is MNHNS and CDR2 is SASEGT. The CDR3 loop is CASSEGRLSSGNTIYF. CDR3 nucleotide sequence: TGTGCCAGCAGTGAAGGCAGGCTGTCCTCTGGAAACACCATATATTTT.

This clone has more than one count but fewer than ten. The CDR3 sequence: CAIRRSGLNTEAFF. Written as DNA, the CDR3 is TGTGCCATCAGGAGAAGTGGACTGAACACTGAAGCTTTCTTT. This sequence joins TRBV10-3 and TRBJ1-1, with unresolved D. V shed 6 bases and J shed 0 bases, with 11 bases lying between them. The CDR3 spans 14 residues. Germline V gene data show CDR1 as ENHRY and CDR2 as SYGVKD.

This chain uses TRBV5-4 with TRBJ2-7; D is perhaps TRBD2 (6 bases). The CDR3 loop spans 14 amino acids. Germline loops: CDR1 SGHNT, CDR2 YYREEE (reference sequence). V was clipped by 0 bases and J by 5 bases, with 12 bases between them. The CDR3 here is CASSLGRGRNEQYF. The CDR3 DNA is TGTGCCAGCAGCTTGGGCCGGGGGAGGAACGAGCAGTACTTC.

V is TRBV2 and J is TRBJ1-4; D is ambiguous. Trimming cost V 6 bases and J 5 bases, with 7 bases left between them. Germline loops: CDR1 SNHLY, CDR2 FYNNEI. This CDR3 is built from 12 residues. Here the CDR3 DNA reads TGTGCCAGCAGCGGGGAGAATGAAAAACTGTTTTTT. This codes for CASSGENEKLFF.

V usage is TRBV11-3 and J usage is TRBJ2-7, with TRBD1 identical over 7 bases. The CDR3 has 14 amino acids. J was trimmed by 2 bases and V by 5 bases; bases with no gene match: 6. Germline V gene lookup returns CDR1 SGHNT and CDR2 YENEEA. The CDR3 region has the DNA TGTGCCAGCAGCCGCCGGGACAGAACCTACGAGCAGTACTTC. It yields the protein CASSRRDRTYEQYF. Filled out from reference TRBV11-3 and TRBJ2-7, the complete variable domain reads EAGVVQSPRYKIIEKKQPVAFWCNPISGHNTLYWYLQNLGQGPELLIRYENEEAVDDSQLPKDRFSAERLKGVDSTLKIQPAELGDSAVYLCASSRRDRTYEQYFGPGTRLTVT.

In DNA form, the CDR3 reads TGCGCCAGCAGCTTGCAGGGGAAAGCAGTCGAGCAGTACTTC. This sequence encodes CASSLQGKAVEQYF. The chain uses TRBV5-1 and TRBJ2-7; a possible D gene is TRBD1 (6 bases). The CDR3 loop spans 14 amino acids. V lost 1 base, J lost 6 bases, and 14 bases lay in between. The germline gives CDR1 SGHRS, CDR2 YFSETQ.

This clone showed up just once. This chain links TRBV7-2 with TRBJ2-5, with D uncertain. CDR3 length: 13 amino acids. Germline CDR1 reads SGHTA; CDR2 reads FQGNSA. V dropped 2 bases and J dropped 7 bases, with 11 bases sitting between them. The CDR3 DNA is TGTGCCAGCAGCTTATCCCCCATGGGGACCCAGTACTTC. Protein product: CASSLSPMGTQYF.

This rearrangement joins TRBV11-2 to TRBJ2-7; 7 nucleotides agree with TRBD1. Germline CDR1 and CDR2: SGHAT and FQNNGV. V gave up 1 base and J gave up 1 base; unmatched junction bases: 4. The CDR3 has 15 residues. CDR3 sequence (DNA): TGTGCCAGCAGCTTAGGGACAGGAGGTTCCTACGAGCAGTACTTC. It encodes CASSLGTGGSYEQYF.

The rearrangement joins TRBV11-1 to TRBJ2-1, with D unclear. The V and J ends lost 1 base and 5 bases respectively, with 15 bases between them. In germline, CDR1 is SGHAT, CDR2 FQDESV (reference sequence). The CDR3 length is 16 residues. In nucleotides, the CDR3 is TGTGCCAGCAGCTTAGAGGTACGGCGGCCCCACAATGAGCAGTTCTTC. Residues: CASSLEVRRPHNEQFF.